Listed here are 32 T cell receptor beta chains from one sample, sequenced in a study of Ad26.COV2.S vaccination and SARS-CoV-2 variants. Clones were sequenced by immunoSEQ multiplex PCR, and TCRdb holds only the in-frame ones, with some missing. This table holds 300,000 to 350,000 clones, 75% to 90% found once. Regarding treatment: over 15 received Ad26.COV2.S at low or high dose, single or two shots; a few received placebo; per-sample allocation not given. After the first vaccine or placebo injection, samples were drawn on day 63. Sequenced material: peripheral blood, taken in a trial of Ad26.COV2.S vaccine versus placebo. The receptors derive from a person aged 18-65 years who received the Ad26.COV2.S COVID-19 vaccine or a placebo.

The chain combines TRBV21-1 with TRBJ1-2. TRBV21-1 is flagged as a pseudogene. The CDR3 loop spans 14 amino acids. The CDR3 loop reads CASTPALCGYGYTF. In DNA form, the CDR3 reads TGTGCCAGCACCCCGGCCCTATGCGGCTATGGCTACACCTTC.

The chain uses TRBV6-5 and TRBJ2-1; D remains unclear. Germline CDR1 is MNHEY and CDR2 is SVGAGI. CDR3 size: 11 residues. V was pared by 6 bases and J by 12 bases, with 12 bases between. The CDR3 bases are TGTGCCAGCAGAGGTCCCAGTACGCAGTTCTTC. Amino acid sequence: CASRGPSTQFF.

The gene calls are TRBV5-6 and TRBJ2-5; D possibly corresponds to TRBD2 (5 bases). The CDR3 extends over 15 amino acids. V was clipped by 4 bases and J by 1 base, with 14 bases between them. The germline gives CDR1 SGHDT, CDR2 YYEEEE. CDR3 amino acids: CASSQTAAGQETQYF. The CDR3 region has the DNA TGTGCCAGCAGCCAGACTGCCGCGGGCCAAGAGACCCAGTACTTC.

V gene TRBV7-6 combines with J gene TRBJ2-1; 8 bases map to TRBD2. CDR3 size: 15 residues. The trim removed 7 bases at V and 8 bases at J, leaving 13 bases unmatched. The V gene's germline CDR1 is SGHVS and CDR2 FNYEAQ. The DNA for the CDR3 is TGTGCCAGCACCCCCGGGGGGGTGAGGCAATATGAGCAGTTCTTC. Translated, it gives CASTPGGVRQYEQFF.

V gene TRBV19 combines with J gene TRBJ1-1; the match to TRBD1 covers 7 bases. The CDR3 loop spans 15 amino acids. The V gene end was trimmed by 7 bases and the J gene end by 0 bases; junction bases not matched to a gene: 8. The V gene's germline CDR1 is LNHDA and CDR2 SQIVND (reference sequence). The DNA for the CDR3 is TGTGCCAGTACCCTCCTGACAGGGATGAACACTGAAGCTTTCTTT. Translating it yields CASTLLTGMNTEAFF.

This sequence joins TRBV4-2 and TRBJ1-1; D gene unclear. Trimming cost V 4 bases and J 5 bases, with 14 bases left between them. CDR1 and CDR2 (germline): LGHNA, YNFKEQ. This CDR3 has 14 residues. The CDR3 nucleotides read TGTGCCAGCAGCCTCGGCGCGGAAAGGACTGAAGCTTTCTTT. Its protein is CASSLGAERTEAFF.

The chain combines TRBV29-1 with TRBJ1-2; possible D gene TRBD1, 5 bases. Trimming removed 4 bases from V and 10 bases from J, with 22 bases in between. The CDR3 has 14 amino acids. Per the germline V gene, CDR1 is SQVTM and CDR2 is ANQGSEA. The CDR3 DNA is TGCAGCGTTGTCGGGCAGGGTGGTGGGGGAGACTACACCTTC. Amino acids: CSVVGQGGGGDYTF.

The V gene is TRBV11-1, the J gene TRBJ2-1, with TRBD2 as a possible D gene (6 bases). The CDR3 spans 15 residues. In germline, CDR1 is SGHAT, CDR2 FQDESV (reference sequence). The germline V and J ends were trimmed by 1 base and 8 bases, with 15 bases remaining between them. This CDR3 reads CASSLVLRASDEQFF. In DNA, the CDR3 is TGTGCCAGCAGCTTAGTGCTGCGGGCTAGCGATGAGCAGTTCTTC.

The V and J genes are TRBV6-6 and TRBJ2-3; no clear D. This CDR3 region has 15 residues. V was cut by 2 bases and J by 4 bases, with 13 bases left in between. Germline V gene lookup returns CDR1 MNHNY and CDR2 SVGAGI (reference sequence). The CDR3 nucleotides read TGTGCCAGCAGTTACAGTCGGAGTGGCGCAGATACGCAGTATTTT. Translated: CASSYSRSGADTQYF.

The chain has TRBV4-3 and TRBJ1-5; a weak D match, TRBD1 (5 bases). The V gene lost 3 bases and the J gene lost 5 bases, with 20 bases spanning the gap. The CDR3 spans 17 residues. Germline values: CDR1 LGHNA, CDR2 YSLEER. CDR3 sequence: CASSHIYVGDGDQPQHF. The CDR3 nucleotides are TGCGCCAGCAGCCACATATACGTAGGGGACGGAGATCAGCCCCAGCATTTT.

This clone appeared a few times. This chain links TRBV7-9 with TRBJ1-2; unclear D gene. The CDR3 runs to 12 residues. Per the germline V gene, CDR1 is SEHNR and CDR2 is FQNEAQ (reference sequence). V lost 1 base and J lost 6, with 6 bases in between. Written as DNA, the CDR3 is TGTGCCAGCAGCTTAGGAGGGAATGGCTACACCTTC. This translates into CASSLGGNGYTF.

The chain links TRBV5-4 to TRBJ1-1; no clear D. Trimming removed 0 bases at V and 2 bases at J, with 11 bases between. The CDR3 runs to 15 residues. Germline loops: CDR1 SGHNT, CDR2 YYREEE (reference sequence). CDR3: CASSLVPTTNTEAFF. The CDR3 nucleotides read TGTGCCAGCAGCTTGGTTCCGACGACCAACACTGAAGCTTTCTTT.

This chain uses TRBV9 with TRBJ1-1, with a weak D call TRBD1 (6 bases). Germline assignment: CDR1 SGDLS and CDR2 YYNGEE. This CDR3 has 16 amino acids. Trimming took 3 bases from V and 7 from J, leaving 22 bases between them. CDR3 nucleotides: TGTGCCAGCAGCGCATTACAGGGTAAGGTGGACGGTGAAGCTTTCTTT. Its protein product is CASSALQGKVDGEAFF.

The CDR3 reads CASSEFVGQGEKYYGYTF. The CDR3 bases are TGTGCCAGCAGTGAATTTGTGGGACAGGGGGAGAAATACTATGGCTACACCTTC. The gene calls are TRBV25-1 and TRBJ1-2, with TRBD1 matching 11 bases. The germline V gene has CDR1 MGHDK and CDR2 SYGVNS. After removal of 1 base from V and 3 bases from J, the junction contained 10 bases not matched to a gene. The CDR3 loop spans 18 amino acids.

This chain links TRBV6-2 or TRBV6-3 with TRBJ1-2; the D gene is possibly TRBD1 (5 bases). V gave up 4 bases and J gave up 4 bases, with 16 bases separating them. This CDR3 spans 15 amino acids. Per the germline V gene, CDR1 is MNHEY and CDR2 is SVGEGT. The CDR3 nucleotides read TGTGCCAGCAGTTCCCCGGGCCTGGGGCCCTATGGCTACACCTTC. Encoded protein: CASSSPGLGPYGYTF.

V usage is TRBV2 and J usage is TRBJ1-2; D is uncertain. Per the germline V gene, CDR1 is SNHLY and CDR2 is FYNNEI. Trimming removed 6 bases at V and 8 bases at J, with 13 bases between. CDR3 length: 12 amino acids. CDR3 nucleotides: TGTGCCAGCAGCGTAGAGTTGGGGGGCTACACCTTC. Amino acid sequence: CASSVELGGYTF.

This clone was observed a single time. The genes are TRBV12-3 or TRBV12-4 and TRBJ2-5; D perhaps matches TRBD2 (5 bases). This CDR3 comprises 13 residues. Trimming removed 8 bases from V and 5 bases from J, with 15 bases in between. The CDR3 region has the DNA TGTGCCAGCGGGGTCCCCGGGGTTGAGACCCAGTACTTC. Residues: CASGVPGVETQYF.

The rearrangement links TRBV19 to TRBJ2-7; a possible D gene is TRBD2 (6 bases). CDR1 LNHDA and CDR2 SQIVND come from the germline V gene (reference sequence). The CDR3 is 14 amino acids. Trimming pared 1 base from V and 3 bases from J, leaving 10 bases between. Here the CDR3 DNA reads TGTGCCAGTAGTATAGGCCCGGGGGACTACGAGCAGTACTTC. This gives the protein CASSIGPGDYEQYF.

The rearrangement joins TRBV7-6 to TRBJ1-3; the D is unclear. The CDR3 totals 14 residues. CDR1 SGHVS and CDR2 FNYEAQ come from the germline V gene. The V and J ends lost 0 bases and 1 base respectively, with 4 bases between them. The CDR3 here is CASSLAGSGNTIYF. CDR3 in DNA: TGTGCCAGCAGCTTAGCGGGTTCTGGAAACACCATATATTTT.

This rearrangement joins TRBV4-3 to TRBJ1-2, with 8 bases that match TRBD1. This CDR3 has 17 residues. V lost 7 bases, J lost 1 base, and 14 bases stayed unmatched. Per germline, CDR1 LGHNA and CDR2 YSLEER. In DNA, the CDR3 is TGCGCCAGCATTATTGGACAGGGAAGAGGGGATAACTATGGCTACACCTTC. It translates to CASIIGQGRGDNYGYTF.

This chain links TRBV10-3 with TRBJ2-3, with 8 nucleotides matching TRBD2. CDR1 is ENHRY and CDR2 is SYGVKD in the germline V gene. This CDR3 has 14 residues. The J segment lost 5 bases and the V segment lost 5 bases, leaving 6 bases of the junction unmatched. The CDR3 here is CAISREREIDTQYF. DNA of the CDR3: TGTGCCATCAGTCGGGAGCGGGAGATAGATACGCAGTATTTT.

The rearrangement links TRBV5-4 to TRBJ1-2, with D maybe TRBD1 (5 bases). The V end was cut by 6 bases, the J end by 4 bases, with 25 bases between. Germline values: CDR1 SGHNT, CDR2 YYREEE (reference sequence). This CDR3 region has 17 residues. As DNA, the CDR3 is TGTGCCAGCACCCCCCTTTTAGGGGACGCCACAGTCTATGGCTACACCTTC. As protein: CASTPLLGDATVYGYTF.

The J gene is TRBJ1-5, the V gene TRBV19; 7 bases map to TRBD1. This CDR3 has 13 residues. Germline loops: CDR1 LNHDA, CDR2 SQIVND (reference sequence). V was clipped by 4 bases and J by 7 bases; unmatched bases: 4. CDR3 DNA sequence: TGTGCCAGTAGTAGTCAGGGGGGGCAGCCCCAGCATTTT. Translation: CASSSQGGQPQHF.

The chain links TRBV27 to TRBJ1-5; 7 bases match TRBD1. The germline V gene encodes CDR1 MNHEY and CDR2 SMNVEV (reference sequence). Trimming removed 3 bases from V and 9 bases from J; junction bases left unmatched: 8. The CDR3 totals 14 residues. This CDR3 reads CASSLDRTAWPQHF. For the CDR3, the DNA is TGTGCCAGCAGTTTGGACAGGACAGCTTGGCCCCAGCATTTT.

J is TRBJ2-1 and V is TRBV6-2 or TRBV6-3; D tentatively reads TRBD1 or TRBD2 (5 bases each). The CDR3 is made up of 19 amino acids. Between the trimmed V and J ends, which lost 4 bases and 4 bases, there was a span of 26 bases. Germline loops: CDR1 MNHEY, CDR2 SVGEGT. The CDR3 region is CASSSVVDSGKVPYNEQFF. The CDR3 region has the DNA TGTGCCAGCAGTTCAGTAGTCGACAGCGGAAAGGTCCCTTACAATGAGCAGTTCTTC.

This chain joins TRBV5-6 and TRBJ2-5; D is possibly TRBD1 (5 bases). CDR1 SGHDT and CDR2 YYEEEE come from the germline V gene. This CDR3 region has 13 residues. Trimming took 1 base from V and 4 from J, leaving 8 bases between them. The CDR3 nucleotides are TGTGCCAGCAGCTTGAATAGGGGAGAGACCCAGTACTTC. The encoded protein is CASSLNRGETQYF.

This clone showed up just a few times. The chain joins TRBV2 to TRBJ1-2, with D possibly being TRBD1 (5 bases). V was cut by 4 bases and J by 6 bases, with 12 bases left in between. Germline-derived CDR1 and CDR2 are SNHLY and FYNNEI. This CDR3 contains 13 residues. CDR3 sequence: CASSGDREDGYTF. The CDR3, as DNA: TGTGCCAGCAGTGGGGACCGGGAGGATGGCTACACCTTC.

A word on this clone: Sequence at one end of the junction differs from germline and may be a read error. The chain couples TRBV3-1 (or the pseudogene TRBV3-2) to TRBJ2-1; D possibly corresponds to TRBD1 (5 bases). CDR1 and CDR2 (germline): LGHDT, YNNKEL (reference sequence). The CDR3 has 12 amino acids. CDR3 sequence: CASSQEGSGKIF. As DNA, the CDR3 is TGTGCCAGCAGCCAAGAAGGTTCAGGGAAAATCTTC.

This rearrangement joins TRBV29-1 to TRBJ2-2; no reliable D call. V lost 2 bases to trimming and J lost 1 base, with 5 bases between them. CDR1 and CDR2 (germline): SQVTM, ANQGSEA. The CDR3 is 13 amino acids. In DNA form, the CDR3 reads TGCAGCGTTGAAAGAGAGAACACCGGGGAGCTGTTTTTT. Translation: CSVERENTGELFF.

The V call is TRBV24-1, the J call TRBJ2-1, with D possibly matching TRBD2 (6 bases). With 2 bases removed from V and 3 bases from J, the gap between germline ends came to 13 bases. In germline, CDR1 is KGHDR, CDR2 SFDVKD. This CDR3 comprises 16 residues. DNA of the CDR3: TGTGCCACCAGTGATTCGGCGGGACTCTACTACAATGAGCAGTTCTTC. This codes for CATSDSAGLYYNEQFF.

The CDR3 here is CASSPIDRDIQYF. CDR3 nucleotides: TGTGCCAGCTCACCCATAGACAGGGACATTCAGTACTTC. The rearrangement joins TRBV18 to TRBJ2-4; TRBD1 agrees at 7 bases. V dropped 3 bases and J dropped 8; count of bases not matched to a gene: 4. The CDR3 totals 13 residues. Germline V gene sequence: CDR1 KGHSH, CDR2 LQKENI. Full variable domain (outside the CDR3, taken from reference TRBV18 and TRBJ2-4): NAGVMQNPRHLVRRRGQEARLRCSPMKGHSHVYWYRQLPEEGLKFMVYLQKENIIDESGMPKERFSAEFPKEGPSILRIQQVVRGDSAAYFCASSPIDRDIQYFGAGTRLSVL.

J is TRBJ2-3 and V is TRBV27; D ambiguous. CDR1 MNHEY and CDR2 SMNVEV come from the germline V gene (reference sequence). With 4 bases removed from V and 8 bases from J, the gap between germline ends came to 10 bases. CDR3 length: 12 amino acids. CDR3 nucleotides: TGTGCCAGCAGTTCGGAAGGTGGTACGCAGTATTTT. Translation: CASSSEGGTQYF.